This TCR beta chain originates from a study of T-cell memory formation after mild COVID-19. This clonotype was observed a few times. V shed 6 bases and J shed 1 base, with 9 bases lying between them. The CDR3 sequence is 13 residues long. The germline gives CDR1 MGHDK, CDR2 SYGVNS. TCRdb reprocessed the 5' RACE reads with MiXCR, giving one entry per CDR3 protein. Among approximately 300,000 distinct CDR3 sequences listed, about 16% were seen once. The chain joins TRBV25-1 to TRBJ1-1; D gene uncertain. This receptor was taken from a man between 18 and 35 years old who had mild COVID-19 (a few samples of this study predate the infection). Cell type and time point are not known. The sample comprised PBMCs or a T cell subset sorted from them (not recorded which). CDR3 sequence (DNA): TGTGCCAGCAGAGGCGTAGCGAACACTGAAGCTTTCTTT. Translated, it gives CASRGVANTEAFF.